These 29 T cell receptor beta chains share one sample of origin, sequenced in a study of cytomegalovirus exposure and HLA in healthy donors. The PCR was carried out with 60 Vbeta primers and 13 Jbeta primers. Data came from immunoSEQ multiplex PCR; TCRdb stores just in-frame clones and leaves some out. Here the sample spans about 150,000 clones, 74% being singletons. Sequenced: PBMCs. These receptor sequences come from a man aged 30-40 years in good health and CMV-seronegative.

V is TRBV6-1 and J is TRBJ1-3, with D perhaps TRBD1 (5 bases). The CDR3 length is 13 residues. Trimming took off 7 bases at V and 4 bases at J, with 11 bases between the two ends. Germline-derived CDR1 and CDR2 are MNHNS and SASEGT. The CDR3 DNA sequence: TGTGCCAGCACCAAGGACAAAGGAAACACCATATATTTT. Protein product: CASTKDKGNTIYF.

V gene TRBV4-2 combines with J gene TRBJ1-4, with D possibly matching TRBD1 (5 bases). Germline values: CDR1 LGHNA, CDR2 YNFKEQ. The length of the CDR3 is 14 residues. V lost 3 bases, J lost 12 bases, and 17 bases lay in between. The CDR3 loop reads CASSQRHFGGELFF. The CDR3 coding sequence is TGTGCCAGCAGCCAGCGCCACTTCGGGGGAGAACTGTTTTTT.

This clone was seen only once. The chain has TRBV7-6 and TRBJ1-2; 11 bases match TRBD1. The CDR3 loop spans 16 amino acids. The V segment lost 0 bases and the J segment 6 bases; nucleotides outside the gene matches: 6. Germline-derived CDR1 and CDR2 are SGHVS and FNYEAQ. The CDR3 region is CASSLAGQGATDGYTF. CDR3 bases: TGTGCCAGCAGCTTAGCCGGACAGGGGGCGACGGATGGCTACACCTTC.

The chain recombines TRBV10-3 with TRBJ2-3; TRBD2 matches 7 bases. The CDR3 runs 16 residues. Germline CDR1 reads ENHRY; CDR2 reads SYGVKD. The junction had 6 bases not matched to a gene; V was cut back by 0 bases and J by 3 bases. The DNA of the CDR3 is TGTGCCATCAGTGAGTCGGGGGGGGGTTGGACAGATACGCAGTATTTT. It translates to CAISESGGGWTDTQYF.

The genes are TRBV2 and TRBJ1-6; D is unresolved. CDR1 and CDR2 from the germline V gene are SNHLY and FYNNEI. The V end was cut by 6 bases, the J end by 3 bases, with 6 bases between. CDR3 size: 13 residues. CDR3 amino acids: CASRAIYNSPLHF. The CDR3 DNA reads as TGTGCCAGCAGGGCCATCTATAATTCACCCCTCCACTTT.

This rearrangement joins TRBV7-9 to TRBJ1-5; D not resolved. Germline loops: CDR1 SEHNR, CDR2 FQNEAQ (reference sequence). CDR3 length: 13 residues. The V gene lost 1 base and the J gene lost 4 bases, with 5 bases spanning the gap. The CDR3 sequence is CASSLDGNQPQHF. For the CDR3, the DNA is TGTGCCAGCAGCTTAGACGGGAATCAGCCCCAGCATTTT.

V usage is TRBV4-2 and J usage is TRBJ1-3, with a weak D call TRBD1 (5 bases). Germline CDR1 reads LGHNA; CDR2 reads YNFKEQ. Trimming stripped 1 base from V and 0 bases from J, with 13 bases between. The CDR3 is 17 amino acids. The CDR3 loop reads CASSQADGRDSGNTIYF. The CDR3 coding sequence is TGTGCCAGCAGCCAAGCGGATGGCAGGGACTCTGGAAACACCATATATTTT.

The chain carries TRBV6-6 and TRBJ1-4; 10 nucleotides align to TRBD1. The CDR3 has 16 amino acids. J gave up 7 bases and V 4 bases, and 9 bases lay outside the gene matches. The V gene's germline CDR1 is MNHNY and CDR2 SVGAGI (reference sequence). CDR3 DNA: TGTGCCAGCAGTTTAGCACCGGGACAGGGGAGTGAAAAACTGTTTTTT. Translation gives CASSLAPGQGSEKLFF.

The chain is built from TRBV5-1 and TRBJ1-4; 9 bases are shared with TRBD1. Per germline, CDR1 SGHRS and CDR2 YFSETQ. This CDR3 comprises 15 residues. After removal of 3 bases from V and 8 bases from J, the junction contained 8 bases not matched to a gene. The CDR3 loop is CASSSTGTGSEKLFF. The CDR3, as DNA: TGCGCCAGCAGCTCAACCGGGACAGGGTCGGAAAAACTGTTTTTT.

DNA for the CDR3: TGTGCCAGTAGTGCCCAGGGGGCGAGGACTGAAGCTTTCTTT. This translates into CASSAQGARTEAFF. The chain has TRBV19 and TRBJ1-1; 8 bases align to TRBD1. Germline CDR1 reads LNHDA; CDR2 reads SQIVND (reference sequence). The CDR3 extends over 14 amino acids. V lost 5 bases and J lost 5; bases outside the gene matches: 7. Based on the CDR3 plus reference TRBV19 and TRBJ1-1, the full variable domain is DGGITQSPKYLFRKEGQNVTLSCEQNLNHDAMYWYRQDPGQGLRLIYYSQIVNDFQKGDIAEGYSVSREKKESFPLTVTSAQKNPTAFYLCASSAQGARTEAFFGQGTRLTVV.

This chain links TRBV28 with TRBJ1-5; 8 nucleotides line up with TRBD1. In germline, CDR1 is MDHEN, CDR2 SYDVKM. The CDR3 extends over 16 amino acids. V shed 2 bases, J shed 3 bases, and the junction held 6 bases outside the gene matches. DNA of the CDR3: TGTGCCAGCAGTTTAGGTGGACAGGGACCCAATCAGCCCCAGCATTTT. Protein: CASSLGGQGPNQPQHF.

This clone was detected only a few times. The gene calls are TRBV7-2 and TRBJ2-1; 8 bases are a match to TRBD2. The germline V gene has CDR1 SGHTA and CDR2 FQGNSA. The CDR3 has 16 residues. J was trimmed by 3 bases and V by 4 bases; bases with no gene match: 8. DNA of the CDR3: TGTGCCAGCAGCTCCCCAGCGGGGGAGCTCTACAATGAGCAGTTCTTC. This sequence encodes CASSSPAGELYNEQFF.

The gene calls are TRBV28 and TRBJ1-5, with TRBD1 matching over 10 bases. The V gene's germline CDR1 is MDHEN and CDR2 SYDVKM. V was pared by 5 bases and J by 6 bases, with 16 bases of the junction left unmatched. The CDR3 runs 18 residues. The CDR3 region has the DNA TGTGCCAGCAGTCGTAGACGGACCGGGACAGGGGAGGGTCAGCCCCAGCATTTT. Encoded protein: CASSRRRTGTGEGQPQHF.

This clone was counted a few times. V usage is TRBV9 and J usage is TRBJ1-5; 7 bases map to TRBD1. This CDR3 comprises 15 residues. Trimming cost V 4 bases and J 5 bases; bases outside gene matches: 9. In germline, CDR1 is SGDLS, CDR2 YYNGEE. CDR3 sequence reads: CASSPGDSKYQPQHF. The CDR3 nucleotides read TGTGCCAGCAGCCCCGGGGACAGTAAATATCAGCCCCAGCATTTT. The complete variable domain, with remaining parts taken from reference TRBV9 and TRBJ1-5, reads DSGVTQTPKHLITATGQRVTLRCSPRSGDLSVYWYQQSLDQGLQFLIQYYNGEERAKGNILERFSAQQFPDLHSELNLSSLELGDSALYFCASSPGDSKYQPQHFGDGTRLSIL.

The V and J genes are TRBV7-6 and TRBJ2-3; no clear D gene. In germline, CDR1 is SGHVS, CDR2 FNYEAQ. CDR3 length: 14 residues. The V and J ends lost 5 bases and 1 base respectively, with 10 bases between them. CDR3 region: CASSQSAGTDTQYF. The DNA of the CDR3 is TGTGCCAGCAGCCAGTCGGCGGGCACAGATACGCAGTATTTT. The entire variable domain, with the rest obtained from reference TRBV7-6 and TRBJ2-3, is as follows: GAGVSQSPRYKVTKRGQDVALRCDPISGHVSLYWYRQALGQGPEFLTYFNYEAQQDKSGLPNDRFSAERPEGSISTLTIQRTEQRDSAMYRCASSQSAGTDTQYFGPGTRLTVL.

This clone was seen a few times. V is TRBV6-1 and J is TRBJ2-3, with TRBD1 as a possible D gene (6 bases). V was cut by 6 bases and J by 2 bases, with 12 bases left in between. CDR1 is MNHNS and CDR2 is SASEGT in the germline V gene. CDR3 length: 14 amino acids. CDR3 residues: CASSPDRTTDTQYF. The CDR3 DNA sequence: TGTGCCAGCAGCCCCGACAGGACCACAGATACGCAGTATTTT.

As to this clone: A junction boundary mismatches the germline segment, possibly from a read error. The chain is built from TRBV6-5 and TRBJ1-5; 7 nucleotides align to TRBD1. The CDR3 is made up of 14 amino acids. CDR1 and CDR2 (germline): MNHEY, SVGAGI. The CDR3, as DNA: TGTGCCAGCAGTTACTCGGACAGGAATCAGCCCCAGAATTTT. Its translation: CASSYSDRNQPQNF.

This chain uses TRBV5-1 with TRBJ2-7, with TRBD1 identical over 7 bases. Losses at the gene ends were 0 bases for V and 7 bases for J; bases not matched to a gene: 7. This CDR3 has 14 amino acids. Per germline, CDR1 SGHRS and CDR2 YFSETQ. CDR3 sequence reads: CASSLGTGHMEQYF. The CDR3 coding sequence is TGCGCCAGCAGCTTGGGGACAGGTCATATGGAGCAGTACTTC. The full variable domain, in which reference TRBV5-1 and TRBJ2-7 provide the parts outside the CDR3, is KAGVTQTPRYLIKTRGQQVTLSCSPISGHRSVSWYQQTPGQGLQFLFEYFSETQRNKGNFPGRFSGRQFSNSRSEMNVSTLELGDSALYLCASSLGTGHMEQYFGPGTRLTVT.

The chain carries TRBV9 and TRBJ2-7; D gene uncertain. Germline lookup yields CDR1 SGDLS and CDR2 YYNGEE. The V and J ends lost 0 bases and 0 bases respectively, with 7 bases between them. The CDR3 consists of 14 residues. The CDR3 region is CASSVVGSSYEQYF. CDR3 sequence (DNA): TGTGCCAGCAGCGTAGTGGGCAGCTCCTACGAGCAGTACTTC.

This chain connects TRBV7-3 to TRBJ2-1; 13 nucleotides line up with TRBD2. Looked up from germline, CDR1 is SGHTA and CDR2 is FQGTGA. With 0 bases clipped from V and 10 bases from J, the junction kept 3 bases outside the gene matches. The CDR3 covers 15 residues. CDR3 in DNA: TGTGCCAGCAGCTTAACGGCACTAGCGGGGGGGGAGCAGTTCTTC. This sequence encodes CASSLTALAGGEQFF.

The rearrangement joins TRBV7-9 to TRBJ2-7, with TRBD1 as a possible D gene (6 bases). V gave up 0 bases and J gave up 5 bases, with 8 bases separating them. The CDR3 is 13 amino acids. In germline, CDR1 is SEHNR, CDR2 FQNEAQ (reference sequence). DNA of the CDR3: TGTGCCAGCAGCTTAGCACAGGGCCACGAGCAGTACTTC. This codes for CASSLAQGHEQYF.

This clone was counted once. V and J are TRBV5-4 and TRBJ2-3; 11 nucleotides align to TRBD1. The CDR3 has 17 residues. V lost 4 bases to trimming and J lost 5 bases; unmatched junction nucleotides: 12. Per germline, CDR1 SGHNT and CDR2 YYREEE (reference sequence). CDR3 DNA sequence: TGTGCCAGCAGCCCTCGGGGGACAGGGGGTGCTGGAGATACGCAGTATTTT. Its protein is CASSPRGTGGAGDTQYF.

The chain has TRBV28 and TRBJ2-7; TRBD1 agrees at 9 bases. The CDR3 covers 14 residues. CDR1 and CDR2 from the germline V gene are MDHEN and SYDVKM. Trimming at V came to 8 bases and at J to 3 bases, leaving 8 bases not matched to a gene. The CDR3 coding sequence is TGTGCCAGCGAAAGAGGGGACAGGGACTACGAGCAGTACTTC. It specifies CASERGDRDYEQYF.

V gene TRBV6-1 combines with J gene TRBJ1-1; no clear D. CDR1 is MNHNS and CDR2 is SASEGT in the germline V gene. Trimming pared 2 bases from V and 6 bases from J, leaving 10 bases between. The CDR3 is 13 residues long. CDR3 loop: CASSEKRVSEAFF. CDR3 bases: TGTGCCAGCAGTGAAAAGAGGGTTTCTGAAGCTTTCTTT.

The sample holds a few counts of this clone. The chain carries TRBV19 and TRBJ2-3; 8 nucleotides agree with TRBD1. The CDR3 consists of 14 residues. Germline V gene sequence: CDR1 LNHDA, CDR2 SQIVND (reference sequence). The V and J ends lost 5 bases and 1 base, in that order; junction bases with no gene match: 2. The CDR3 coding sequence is TGTGCCAGTAGTCCGGACAGGGGCACAGATACGCAGTATTTT. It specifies CASSPDRGTDTQYF.

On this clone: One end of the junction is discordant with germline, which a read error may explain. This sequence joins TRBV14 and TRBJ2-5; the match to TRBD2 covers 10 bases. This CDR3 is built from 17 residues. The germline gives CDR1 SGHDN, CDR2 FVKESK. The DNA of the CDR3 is TGTGCCAACAGCCAAGATCAGCGGGGGGGCCTCGGAGAGACCCAGTACTTC. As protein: CANSQDQRGGLGETQYF. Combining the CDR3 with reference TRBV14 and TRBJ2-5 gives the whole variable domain EAGVTQFPSHSVIEKGQTVTLRCDPISGHDNLYWYRRVMGKEIKFLLHFVKESKQDESGMPNNRFLAERTGGTYSTLKVQPAELEDSGVYFCANSQDQRGGLGETQYFGPGTRLLVL.

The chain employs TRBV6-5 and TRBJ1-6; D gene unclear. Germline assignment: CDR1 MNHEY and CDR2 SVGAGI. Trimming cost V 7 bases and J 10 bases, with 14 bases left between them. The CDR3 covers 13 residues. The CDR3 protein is CASTDTWNSPLHF. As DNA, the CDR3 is TGTGCCAGCACCGACACGTGGAACTCACCCCTCCACTTT.

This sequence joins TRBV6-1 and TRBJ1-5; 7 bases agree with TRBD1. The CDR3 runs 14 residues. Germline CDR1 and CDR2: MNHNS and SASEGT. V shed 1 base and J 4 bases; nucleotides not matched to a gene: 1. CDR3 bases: TGTGCCAGCAGTGAAGAGGGACAGAATCAGCCCCAGCATTTT. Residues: CASSEEGQNQPQHF.

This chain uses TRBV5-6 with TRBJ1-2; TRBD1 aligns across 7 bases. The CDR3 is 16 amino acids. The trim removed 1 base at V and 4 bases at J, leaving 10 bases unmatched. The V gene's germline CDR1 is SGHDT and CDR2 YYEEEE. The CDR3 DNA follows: TGTGCCAGCAGCTTGTGGGGAACAGGGGAATCCTATGGCTACACCTTC. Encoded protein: CASSLWGTGESYGYTF.